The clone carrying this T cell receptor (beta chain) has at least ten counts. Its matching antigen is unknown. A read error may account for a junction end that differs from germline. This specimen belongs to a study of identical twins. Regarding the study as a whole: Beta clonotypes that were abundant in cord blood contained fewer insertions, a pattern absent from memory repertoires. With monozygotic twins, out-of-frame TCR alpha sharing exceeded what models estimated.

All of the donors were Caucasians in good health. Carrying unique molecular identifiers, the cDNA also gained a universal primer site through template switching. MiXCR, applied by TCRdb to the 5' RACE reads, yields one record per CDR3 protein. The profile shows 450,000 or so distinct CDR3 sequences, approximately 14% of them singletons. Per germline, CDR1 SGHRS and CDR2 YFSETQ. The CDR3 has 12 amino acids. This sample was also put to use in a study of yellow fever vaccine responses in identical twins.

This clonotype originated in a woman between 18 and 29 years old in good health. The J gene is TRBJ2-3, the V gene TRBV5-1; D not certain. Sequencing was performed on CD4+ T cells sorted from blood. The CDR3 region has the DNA TGTGCCAGCAGTTTGCCCGCAGATACGCAGTATTTT. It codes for CASSLPADTQYF.